This T cell receptor beta chain was sequenced in a study of blood T cells in healthy people across ages. Study-wide results and caveats: Changes in expanded clonotypes were possibly confounded, as the CMV status of donors was unknown.

Points on this clonotype: The antigen is not known.

No fewer than 6 micrograms of total RNA were isolated from every sample. This CDR3 region has 14 residues. The use of a sample-barcoded 5' primer and a J-beta primer mix characterized a second PCR of 7 to 11 cycles. With 12 random nucleotides, a template-switch adaptor tagged each individual cDNA molecule. TCRdb independently ran MiXCR on the 5' RACE reads; one entry per CDR3 protein. The sample records 800,000 to 950,000 distinct CDR3 sequences, approximately 49% being singletons. This sequence joins TRBV21-1 and TRBJ1-6; TRBD1 is the table's D call, not checked against the DNA. TRBV21-1 is shown as a pseudogene. The sequence came from a man under 40 in good health. Sequencing was done on a sample of blood. CDR3 in DNA: TGTGCCAGCAGCAAAGGAGAGGGGCGGCCACCCCTCCACTTT. It translates to CASSKGEGRPPLHF.